This T cell receptor (beta chain) was sequenced in a study of shared clonotypes between healthy human individuals. This clone was detected once. The antigen remains unidentified. The germline V gene has CDR1 MGHRA and CDR2 YSYEKL. The CDR3 runs to 13 residues. Trimming removed 5 bases from V and 5 bases from J, with 11 bases in between. Study-wide findings and caveats: Sampling included only blood; tissue repertoires likely differ.

PCR replicates from unsorted PBMC used about 290 ng DNA, and this amount was tens of thousands of T cell genomes. Per the study methods: With immunoSEQ giving junction-only sequences and no quality scores, filtering differed. TCRdb's copy holds only in-frame clones and misses some; the assay was immunoSEQ multiplex PCR. The V and J calls and clone size come from that table; D and trimming were worked out from the DNA. The sample includes about 480,000 clones, 60% to 80% of them seen just once. The sequencing input was PBMCs. The sequence was collected from a woman aged 40-49 years in good health. Some clones in this sample may be carry-over from other donors' samples. The chain has TRBV4-1 and TRBJ2-3, with D tentatively TRBD1 or TRBD2 (5 bases each). CDR3 sequence (DNA): TGCGCCAGCAGCTCCAGTGGGGGAGATACGCAGTATTTT. This encodes CASSSSGGDTQYF.